What follows are 15 T cell receptor beta chains derived from one specimen sequenced in a study of blood T cell repertoires in COVID-19. Profiled with immunoSEQ multiplex PCR; TCRdb holds only in-frame clones, not every one. The sample contains 70,000 to 95,000 clones, roughly 90% of which appear only once. Specimen: peripheral blood. The receptors come from a human donor with active COVID-19. The donor label of this sample is uncertain.

The J gene is TRBJ1-4, the V gene TRBV7-9, with 8 bases matching TRBD1. The J segment lost 8 bases and the V segment lost 5 bases, leaving 10 bases of the junction unmatched. The CDR3 spans 15 residues. CDR1 is SEHNR and CDR2 is FQNEAQ in the germline V gene (reference sequence). CDR3: CASSPTRGREEKLFF. The CDR3 bases are TGTGCCAGCAGCCCCACCAGGGGGCGAGAGGAAAAACTGTTTTTT.

The rearrangement joins TRBV11-2 to TRBJ1-2; 7 nucleotides line up with TRBD1. CDR3 length equals 13 residues. Trimming took 7 bases from V and 4 from J; bases not matched to a gene: 6. Germline CDR1 SGHAT, CDR2 FQNNGV. The CDR3 region has the DNA TGTGCCAGCACCGAGGGGGCGGCCTATGGCTACACCTTC. Amino acid sequence: CASTEGAAYGYTF.

The gene calls are TRBV10-3 and TRBJ1-1, with a possible D match to TRBD1 (5 bases). Germline assignment: CDR1 ENHRY and CDR2 SYGVKD. V lost 3 bases and J 1 base, leaving 12 bases between the germline ends. This CDR3 has 15 amino acids. This chain's CDR3 is CAISDPGVANTEAFF. The DNA of the CDR3 is TGTGCCATCAGTGATCCGGGGGTGGCGAACACTGAAGCTTTCTTT.

The CDR3 DNA follows: TGTGCCAGCTCACCCGGGACAGAAGAGACCCAGTACTTC. Amino acids: CASSPGTEETQYF. The chain recombines TRBV18 with TRBJ2-5; TRBD1 matches 7 bases. This CDR3 is 13 amino acids long. Germline CDR1 reads KGHSH; CDR2 reads LQKENI. The V and J ends lost 3 bases and 3 bases, in that order; junction bases with no gene match: 1.

This clone was seen a handful of times. The V gene is TRBV6-5, the J gene TRBJ2-3, with D possibly matching TRBD2 (7 bases). V lost 6 bases, J lost 0 bases, and 13 bases lay in between. CDR1 and CDR2 from the germline V gene are MNHEY and SVGAGI. The CDR3 is made up of 15 amino acids. In DNA form, the CDR3 reads TGTGCCAGCAGAACGGCGGGGGCCAGCACAGATACGCAGTATTTT. It is translated as CASRTAGASTDTQYF.

The V and J genes are TRBV6-5 and TRBJ2-5; D unclear. The CDR3 loop spans 15 amino acids. The V gene's germline CDR1 is MNHEY and CDR2 SVGAGI. Between the trimmed V and J ends, which lost 6 bases and 1 base, there was a span of 15 bases. CDR3 coding DNA: TGTGCCAGCAGCCCCCCGGAGCTACCCCAAGAGACCCAGTACTTC. It codes for CASSPPELPQETQYF.

The chain couples TRBV6-2 or TRBV6-3 to TRBJ2-1; D is unclear. CDR1 is MNHEY, CDR2 SVGEGT, per germline. CDR3 size: 14 residues. The ends were cut back, 9 bases at V and 1 base at J, with 13 bases in the middle. In nucleotides, the CDR3 is TGTGCCAGTAGTGGAGCACGATCCTACAATGAGCAGTTCTTC. Its translation is CASSGARSYNEQFF.

The chain couples TRBV11-2 to TRBJ1-4; 9 nucleotides match TRBD1. The CDR3 runs 14 residues. V lost 3 bases to trimming and J lost 7 bases; unmatched junction nucleotides: 3. Germline V gene data show CDR1 as SGHAT and CDR2 as FQNNGV. This CDR3 reads CASSLGQGSEKLFF. As DNA, the CDR3 is TGTGCCAGCAGCTTGGGACAGGGAAGTGAAAAACTGTTTTTT.

The count of this clone is one. The V and J genes are TRBV7-8 and TRBJ2-3, with TRBD2 identical over 14 bases. CDR1 and CDR2 (germline): SGHVS, FQNEAQ. V dropped 4 bases and J dropped 3; count of bases not matched to a gene: 3. The CDR3 is 16 residues long. CDR3 amino acids: CASSSGLAGGTDTQYF. The CDR3 DNA is TGTGCCAGCAGCTCAGGACTAGCGGGGGGAACAGATACGCAGTATTTT.

CDR3 region: CASRRDTEAFF. The CDR3 coding sequence is TGTGCCAGTAGACGGGACACTGAAGCTTTCTTT. The rearrangement joins TRBV19 to TRBJ1-1; D not certain. Trimming cost V 6 bases and J 3 bases, with 5 bases left between them. The CDR3 contains 11 residues. Germline CDR1 and CDR2: LNHDA and SQIVND (reference sequence).

V usage is TRBV7-6 and J usage is TRBJ1-1; D might be TRBD1 (5 bases). CDR3 length: 16 residues. The germline V gene has CDR1 SGHVS and CDR2 FNYEAQ. Trimming cost V 2 bases and J 0 bases, with 13 bases left between them. CDR3 DNA sequence: TGTGCCAGCAGCTTACAGGGAGGGGATATGAACACTGAAGCTTTCTTT. Translation: CASSLQGGDMNTEAFF. Combining the CDR3 with reference TRBV7-6 and TRBJ1-1 gives the whole variable domain GAGVSQSPRYKVTKRGQDVALRCDPISGHVSLYWYRQALGQGPEFLTYFNYEAQQDKSGLPNDRFSAERPEGSISTLTIQRTEQRDSAMYRCASSLQGGDMNTEAFFGQGTRLTVV.

The gene calls are TRBV30 and TRBJ1-5; TRBD1 aligns across 11 bases. Per germline, CDR1 GTSNPN and CDR2 SVGIG (reference sequence). The CDR3 is made up of 15 amino acids. J gave up 1 base and V 2 bases, and 1 base lay outside the gene matches. The CDR3 sequence is CAWSRDRGSNQPQHF. DNA for the CDR3: TGTGCCTGGAGTAGGGACAGGGGGAGCAATCAGCCCCAGCATTTT.

V gene TRBV11-2 combines with J gene TRBJ1-6; 9 positions match TRBD1. V gave up 6 bases and J gave up 8 bases; unmatched junction bases: 5. Germline-derived CDR1 and CDR2 are SGHAT and FQNNGV. CDR3 length equals 14 residues. The CDR3 protein is CASSTRTGDSPLHF. CDR3 sequence (DNA): TGTGCCAGCAGTACTCGGACAGGGGATTCACCCCTCCACTTT.

This clone was found once. This chain links TRBV30 with TRBJ2-1, with TRBD2 matching 8 bases. Germline CDR1 reads GTSNPN; CDR2 reads SVGIG (reference sequence). The CDR3 is made up of 14 amino acids. The J segment lost 4 bases and the V segment lost 3 bases, leaving 5 bases of the junction unmatched. The CDR3 DNA reads as TGTGCCTGGAGAAGGTCTAGCGGGTACAATGAGCAGTTCTTC. The encoded protein is CAWRRSSGYNEQFF.

The rearrangement uses TRBV9 and TRBJ2-1; maybe TRBD2 (6 bases). Germline loops: CDR1 SGDLS, CDR2 YYNGEE. V dropped 7 bases and J dropped 3 bases, with 11 bases sitting between them. The CDR3 consists of 13 residues. DNA of the CDR3: TGTGCCAGCGGAGGGGTAATCTACAATGAGCAGTTCTTC. Encoded protein: CASGGVIYNEQFF.